This T cell receptor beta chain derives from a study of T cell responses to AZD1222 COVID-19 vaccine. Trimming removed 5 bases at V and 6 bases at J, with 11 bases between. The CDR3 spans 14 residues. Germline CDR1 is SGHAT and CDR2 is FQNNGV. This table comes from immunoSEQ multiplex PCR, and its TCRdb copy is limited to in-frame clones, with some not included. The table includes about 150,000 clones, 94% detected once. Study-wide findings and caveats: As reported, nearly half of all spike-specific TCRs target variant regions that are unmutated.

About this clone: Its antigen remains unidentified.

Here the sequenced sample was peripheral blood, taken on day 0 of AZD1222 vaccination. V is TRBV11-2 and J is TRBJ1-6; D possibly corresponds to TRBD1 (6 bases). This sequence originates from an adult in good health. The DNA of the CDR3 is TGTGCCAGCAGCCCGCAGGGGTCTAATTCACCCCTCCACTTT. This sequence encodes CASSPQGSNSPLHF.